The rows below give T cell receptor beta chains drawn from one sample of a study of blood T cell repertoires in COVID-19. The method was immunoSEQ multiplex PCR; TCRdb's version includes in-frame clones alone and lacks a portion of them. The data contain 350,000 to 400,000 clones, around nine tenths of them seen just once; the ten biggest clones take up approximately 1.2%. Source material: PBMCs or T cells enriched from blood (not recorded which). The source of these receptors is a woman aged 18 to 35 who had recovered from COVID-19. Each CDR3 is given without its conserved first and last residue. Some rows have no size entry. The others give once, few or many, or a class for an expanded clone.

J: TRBJ1-2
size: once
length: 11
V: TRBV5-4
CDR3: AAPTGEDGGYT

J: TRBJ2-7
size: .
length: 12
V: TRBV27
CDR3: ASAYRGVSYEQY

J: TRBJ1-4
size: once
length: 13
V: TRBV5-4
CDR3: ASSPGGQGNEKLF

J: TRBJ2-7
size: .
length: 13
V: TRBV5-5
CDR3: ASSFSRDRLNEQY

J: TRBJ2-2
size: .
length: 14
V: TRBV5-8
CDR3: ASSYRRGANTGELF

J: TRBJ1-1
size: .
length: 13
V: TRBV5-1
CDR3: ASSSGRGLNTEAF

J: TRBJ1-2
size: .
length: 13
V: TRBV5-1
CDR3: ASSSDTQGHYGYT

J: TRBJ1-1
size: .
length: 17
V: TRBV4-1
CDR3: ASSQGSGEPGGKNTEAF

J: TRBJ1-1
size: .
length: 14
V: TRBV7-2
CDR3: ASSSIFPGQNTEAF

J: TRBJ1-4
size: .
length: 14
V: TRBV6-5
CDR3: ASSSQETGAPEKLF

J: TRBJ2-7
size: .
length: 9
V: TRBV20-1
CDR3: SARGIYEQY

J: TRBJ2-3
size: .
length: 13
V: TRBV2
CDR3: ASSEWTSGTDTQY

J: TRBJ1-4
size: .
length: 14
V: TRBV6-2/TRBV6-3
CDR3: ASSYIVRRDDEKLF

J: TRBJ2-3
size: .
length: 13
V: TRBV5-8
CDR3: ASSLGAVRTDTQY

J: TRBJ1-1
size: .
length: 13
V: TRBV14
CDR3: ASSQAAGMNTEAF

J: TRBJ2-7
size: .
length: 13
V: TRBV28
CDR3: ASSFGSGGTYEQY

J: TRBJ1-5
size: .
length: 13
V: TRBV7-2
CDR3: ASSLVQGGNQPQH

J: TRBJ2-3
size: .
length: 13
V: TRBV6-1
CDR3: ASSEIAGGTDTQY

J: TRBJ1-2
size: .
length: 10
V: TRBV12-3/TRBV12-4
CDR3: ASSLGVYGYT

J: TRBJ2-2
size: few
length: 10
V: TRBV28
CDR3: ASSFPDWELF

J: TRBJ2-7
size: .
length: 9
V: TRBV20-1
CDR3: SARSLGGQY

J: TRBJ1-1
size: .
length: 12
V: TRBV6-4
CDR3: ASSAGDLPGPTF

J: TRBJ1-2
size: .
length: 14
V: TRBV9
CDR3: ASSVGIKSDGISYT

J: TRBJ2-2
size: .
length: 13
V: TRBV6-5
CDR3: ASSYSTGWTGELF

J: TRBJ2-7
size: .
length: 13
V: TRBV3-1/TRBV3-2
CDR3: ASSPAGTPSYEQY

J: TRBJ1-1
size: .
length: 16
V: TRBV7-9
CDR3: ASSPRLAGGRPSSEAF

J: TRBJ2-3
size: .
length: 13
V: TRBV19
CDR3: ASSQGARGTDTQY

J: TRBJ2-1
size: .
length: 16
V: TRBV5-1
CDR3: ASSLGPSGFSSYNEQF

J: TRBJ2-5
size: .
length: 15
V: TRBV9
CDR3: ASSRRLAGGHEGTQY